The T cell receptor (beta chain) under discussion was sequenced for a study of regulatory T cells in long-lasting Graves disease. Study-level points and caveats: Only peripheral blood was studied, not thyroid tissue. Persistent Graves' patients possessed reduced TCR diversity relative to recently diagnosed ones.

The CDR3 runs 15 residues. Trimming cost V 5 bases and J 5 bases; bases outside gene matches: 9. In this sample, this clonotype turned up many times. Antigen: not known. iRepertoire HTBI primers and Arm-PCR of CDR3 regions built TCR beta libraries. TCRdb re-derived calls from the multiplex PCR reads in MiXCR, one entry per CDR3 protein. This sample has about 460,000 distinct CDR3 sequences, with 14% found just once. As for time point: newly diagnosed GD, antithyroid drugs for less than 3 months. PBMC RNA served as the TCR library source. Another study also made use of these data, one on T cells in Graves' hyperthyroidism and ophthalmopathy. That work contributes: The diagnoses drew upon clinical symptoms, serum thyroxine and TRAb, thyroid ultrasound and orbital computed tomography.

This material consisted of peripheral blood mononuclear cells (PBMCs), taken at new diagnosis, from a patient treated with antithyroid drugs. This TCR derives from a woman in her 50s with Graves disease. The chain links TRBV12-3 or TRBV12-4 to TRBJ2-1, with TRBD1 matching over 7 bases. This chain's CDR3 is CASSAPTGSNNEQFF. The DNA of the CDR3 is TGTGCCAGCAGTGCGCCGACAGGGAGCAACAATGAGCAGTTCTTC.